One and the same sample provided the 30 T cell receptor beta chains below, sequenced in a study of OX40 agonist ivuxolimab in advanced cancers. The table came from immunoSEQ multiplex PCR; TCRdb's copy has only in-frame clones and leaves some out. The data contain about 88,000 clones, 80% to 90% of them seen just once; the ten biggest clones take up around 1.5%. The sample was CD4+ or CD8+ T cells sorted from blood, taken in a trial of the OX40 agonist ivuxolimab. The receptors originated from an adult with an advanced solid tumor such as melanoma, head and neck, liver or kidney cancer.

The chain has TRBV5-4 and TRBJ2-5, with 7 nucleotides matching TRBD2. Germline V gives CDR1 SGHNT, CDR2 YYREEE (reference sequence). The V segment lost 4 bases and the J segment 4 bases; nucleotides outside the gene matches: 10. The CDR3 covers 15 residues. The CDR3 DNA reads TGTGCCAGCAGCCCCCGGGGAGGGCCGGGAGAGACCCAGTACTTC. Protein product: CASSPRGGPGETQYF.

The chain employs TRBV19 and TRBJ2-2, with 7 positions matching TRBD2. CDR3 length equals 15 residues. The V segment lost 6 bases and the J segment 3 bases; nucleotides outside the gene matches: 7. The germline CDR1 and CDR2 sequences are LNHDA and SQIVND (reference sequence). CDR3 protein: CASRPQGGDTGELFF. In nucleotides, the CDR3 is TGTGCCAGTAGACCCCAGGGAGGGGACACCGGGGAGCTGTTTTTT.

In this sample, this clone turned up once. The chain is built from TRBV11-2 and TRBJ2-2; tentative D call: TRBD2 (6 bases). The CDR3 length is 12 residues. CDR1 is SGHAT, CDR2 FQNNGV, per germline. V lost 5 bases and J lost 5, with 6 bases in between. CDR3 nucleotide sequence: TGTGCCAGCAGCGGGGGGACCGGGGAGCTGTTTTTT. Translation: CASSGGTGELFF. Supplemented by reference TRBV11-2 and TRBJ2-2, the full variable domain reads EAGVAQSPRYKIIEKRQSVAFWCNPISGHATLYWYQQILGQGPKLLIQFQNNGVVDDSQLPKDRFSAERLKGVDSTLKIQPAKLEDSAVYLCASSGGTGELFFGEGSRLTVL.

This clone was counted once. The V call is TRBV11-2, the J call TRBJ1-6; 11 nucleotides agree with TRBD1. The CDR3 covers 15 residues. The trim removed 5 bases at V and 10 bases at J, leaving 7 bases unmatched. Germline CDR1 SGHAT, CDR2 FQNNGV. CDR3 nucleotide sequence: TGTGCCAGCAGCCCCCGGGACAGGGGGGACTCACCCCTCCACTTT. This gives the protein CASSPRDRGDSPLHF.

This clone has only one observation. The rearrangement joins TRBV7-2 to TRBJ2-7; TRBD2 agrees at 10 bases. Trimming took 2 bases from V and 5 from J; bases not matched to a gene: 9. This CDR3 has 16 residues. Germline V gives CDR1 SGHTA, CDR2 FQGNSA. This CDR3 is CASSLTPASGGHEQYF. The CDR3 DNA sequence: TGTGCCAGCAGCTTAACCCCGGCTAGCGGGGGCCACGAGCAGTACTTC.

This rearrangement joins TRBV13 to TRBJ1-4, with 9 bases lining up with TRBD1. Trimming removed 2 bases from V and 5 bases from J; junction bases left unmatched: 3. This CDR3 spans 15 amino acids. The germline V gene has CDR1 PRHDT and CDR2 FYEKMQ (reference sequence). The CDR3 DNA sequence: TGTGCCAGCAGCTTATCGGACAGGGGAAATGAAAAACTGTTTTTT. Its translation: CASSLSDRGNEKLFF.

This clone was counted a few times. CDR3 nucleotides: TGTGCCATCAGTGAGTCTGGGACTAGCGGGGAGACCCAGTACTTC. As protein: CAISESGTSGETQYF. The chain joins TRBV10-3 to TRBJ2-5, with 12 bases fitting TRBD2. The CDR3 runs 15 residues. The germline V gene encodes CDR1 ENHRY and CDR2 SYGVKD. V lost 0 bases to trimming and J lost 5 bases; unmatched junction nucleotides: 1.

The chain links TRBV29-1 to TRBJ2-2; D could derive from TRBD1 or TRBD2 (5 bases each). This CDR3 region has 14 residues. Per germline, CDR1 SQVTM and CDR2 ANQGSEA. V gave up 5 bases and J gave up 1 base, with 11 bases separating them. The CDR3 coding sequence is TGCAGCGTTCCGGGACCAAGGAACACCGGGGAGCTGTTTTTT. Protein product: CSVPGPRNTGELFF.

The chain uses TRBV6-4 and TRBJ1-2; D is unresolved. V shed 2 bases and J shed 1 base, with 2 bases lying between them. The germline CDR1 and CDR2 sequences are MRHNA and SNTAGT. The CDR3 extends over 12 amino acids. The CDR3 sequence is CASSDSNYGYTF. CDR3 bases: TGTGCCAGCAGTGACAGTAACTATGGCTACACCTTC.

The DNA for the CDR3 is TGTGCCAGCAGCTTAGAGGGGGCAGGGGGCTTGGGAGGCTACACCTTC. It yields the protein CASSLEGAGGLGGYTF. This chain links TRBV7-2 with TRBJ1-2, with 8 bases identical to TRBD1. The CDR3 is 16 amino acids. J lost 8 bases, V lost 1 base, and 12 bases had no gene match. Per the germline V gene, CDR1 is SGHTA and CDR2 is FQGNSA. Full variable domain (rest looked up from reference TRBV7-2 and TRBJ1-2): GAGVSQSPSNKVTEKGKDVELRCDPISGHTALYWYRQSLGQGLEFLIYFQGNSAPDKSGLPSDRFSAERTGGSVSTLTIQRTQQEDSAVYLCASSLEGAGGLGGYTFGSGTRLTVV.

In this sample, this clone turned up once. The CDR3 is CASSLKPTRKGDGTDTQYF. In DNA form, the CDR3 reads TGTGCCAGCAGCTTAAAGCCCACGCGAAAAGGGGACGGTACAGATACGCAGTATTTT. This chain connects TRBV7-2 to TRBJ2-3; D tentatively fits TRBD1 or TRBD2 (5 bases each). Germline CDR1 reads SGHTA; CDR2 reads FQGNSA. The CDR3 runs to 19 residues. V lost 2 bases, J lost 3 bases, and 24 bases lay in between.

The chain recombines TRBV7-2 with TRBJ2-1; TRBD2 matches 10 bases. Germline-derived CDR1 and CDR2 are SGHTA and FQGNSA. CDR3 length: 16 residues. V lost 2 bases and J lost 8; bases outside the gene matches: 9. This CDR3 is CASSLRLAGVIDEQFF. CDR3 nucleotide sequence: TGTGCCAGCAGCTTAAGGCTAGCGGGGGTTATTGATGAGCAGTTCTTC.

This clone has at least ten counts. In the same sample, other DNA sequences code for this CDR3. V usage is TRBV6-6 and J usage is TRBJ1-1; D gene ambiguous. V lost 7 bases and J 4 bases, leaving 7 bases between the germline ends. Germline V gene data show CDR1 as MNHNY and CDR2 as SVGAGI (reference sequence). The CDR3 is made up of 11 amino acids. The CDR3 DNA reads TGTGCCAGCACTGAGACCACTGAAGCTTTCTTT. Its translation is CASTETTEAFF.

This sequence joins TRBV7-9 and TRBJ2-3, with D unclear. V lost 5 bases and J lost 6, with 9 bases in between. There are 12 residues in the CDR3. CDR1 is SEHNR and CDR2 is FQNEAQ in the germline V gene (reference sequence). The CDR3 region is CASSPPWDTQYF. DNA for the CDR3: TGTGCCAGCAGCCCCCCGTGGGATACGCAGTATTTT. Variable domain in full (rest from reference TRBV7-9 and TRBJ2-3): DTGVSQNPRHKITKRGQNVTFRCDPISEHNRLYWYRQTLGQGPEFLTYFQNEAQLEKSRLLSDRFSAERPKGSFSTLEIQRTEQGDSAMYLCASSPPWDTQYFGPGTRLTVL.

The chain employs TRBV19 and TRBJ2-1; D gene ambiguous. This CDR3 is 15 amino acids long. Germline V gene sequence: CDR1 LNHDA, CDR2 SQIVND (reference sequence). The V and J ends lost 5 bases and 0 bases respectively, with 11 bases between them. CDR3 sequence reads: CASSPTSNSYNEQFF. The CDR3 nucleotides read TGTGCCAGTAGTCCGACGTCTAACTCCTACAATGAGCAGTTCTTC.

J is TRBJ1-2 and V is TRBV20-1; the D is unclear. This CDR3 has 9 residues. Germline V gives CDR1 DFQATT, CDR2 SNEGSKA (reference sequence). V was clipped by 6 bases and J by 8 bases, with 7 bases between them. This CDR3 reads CSALPGYTF. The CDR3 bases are TGCAGTGCCCTGCCCGGCTACACCTTC.

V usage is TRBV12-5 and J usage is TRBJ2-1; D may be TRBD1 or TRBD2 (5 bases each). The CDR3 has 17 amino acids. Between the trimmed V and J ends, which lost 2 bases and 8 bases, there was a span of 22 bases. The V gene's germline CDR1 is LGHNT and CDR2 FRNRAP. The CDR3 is CASGLYAGTVQAYEQFF. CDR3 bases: TGTGCTAGTGGTTTGTACGCCGGGACCGTCCAGGCCTATGAGCAGTTCTTC.

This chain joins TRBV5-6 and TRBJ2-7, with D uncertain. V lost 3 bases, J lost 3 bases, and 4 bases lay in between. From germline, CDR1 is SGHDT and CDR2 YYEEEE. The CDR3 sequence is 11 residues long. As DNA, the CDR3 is TGTGCCAGCAGCTACATCTACGAGCAGTACTTC. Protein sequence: CASSYIYEQYF.

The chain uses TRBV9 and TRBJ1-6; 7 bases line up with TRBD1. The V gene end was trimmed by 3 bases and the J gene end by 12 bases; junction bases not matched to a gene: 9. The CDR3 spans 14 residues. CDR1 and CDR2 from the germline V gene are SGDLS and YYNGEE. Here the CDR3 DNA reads TGTGCCAGCAGCGCCTTCCAGGGGGGGGGACCCCTCCACTTT. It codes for CASSAFQGGGPLHF.

The CDR3 reads CASSLDGATEAFF. The CDR3 DNA reads TGTGCCAGCAGCTTAGACGGGGCCACTGAAGCTTTCTTT. The chain links TRBV11-3 to TRBJ1-1; D is possibly TRBD1 (5 bases). Germline loops: CDR1 SGHNT, CDR2 YENEEA. The CDR3 totals 13 residues. V was cut by 0 bases and J by 4 bases, with 6 bases left in between.

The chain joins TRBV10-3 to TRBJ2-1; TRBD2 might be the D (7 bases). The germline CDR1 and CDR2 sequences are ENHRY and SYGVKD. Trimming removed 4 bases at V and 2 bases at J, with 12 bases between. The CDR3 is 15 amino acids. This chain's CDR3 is CAISGGGGAYNEQFF. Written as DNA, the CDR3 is TGTGCCATCAGTGGAGGGGGGGGCGCCTACAATGAGCAGTTCTTC.

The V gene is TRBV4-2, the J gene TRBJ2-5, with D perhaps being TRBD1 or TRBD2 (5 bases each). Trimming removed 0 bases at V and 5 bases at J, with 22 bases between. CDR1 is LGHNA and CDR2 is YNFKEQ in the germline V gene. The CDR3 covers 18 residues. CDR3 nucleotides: TGTGCCAGCAGCCAAGATATGGCAGGGAGCCCATCCTTGGAGACCCAGTACTTC. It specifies CASSQDMAGSPSLETQYF.

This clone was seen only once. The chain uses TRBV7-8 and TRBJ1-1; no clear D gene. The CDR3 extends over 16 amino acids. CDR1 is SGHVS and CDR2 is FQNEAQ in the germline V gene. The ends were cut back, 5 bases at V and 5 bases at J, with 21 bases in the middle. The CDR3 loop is CASSTSWAGVSTEAFF. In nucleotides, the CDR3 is TGTGCCAGCAGCACCTCTTGGGCCGGGGTTTCGACTGAAGCTTTCTTT.

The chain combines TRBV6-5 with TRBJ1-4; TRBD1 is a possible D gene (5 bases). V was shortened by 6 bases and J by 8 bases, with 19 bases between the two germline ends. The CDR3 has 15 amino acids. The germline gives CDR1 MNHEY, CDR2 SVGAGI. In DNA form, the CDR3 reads TGTGCCAGCAGGGGGTCAGGGTACTCCACCGAAAAACTGTTTTTT. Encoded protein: CASRGSGYSTEKLFF.

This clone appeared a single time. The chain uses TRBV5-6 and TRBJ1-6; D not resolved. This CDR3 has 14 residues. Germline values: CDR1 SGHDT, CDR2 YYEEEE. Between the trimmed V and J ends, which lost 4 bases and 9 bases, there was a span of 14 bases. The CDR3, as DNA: TGTGCCAGCAGCCGGACGGAATTTGGTTCACCCCTCCACTTT. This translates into CASSRTEFGSPLHF.

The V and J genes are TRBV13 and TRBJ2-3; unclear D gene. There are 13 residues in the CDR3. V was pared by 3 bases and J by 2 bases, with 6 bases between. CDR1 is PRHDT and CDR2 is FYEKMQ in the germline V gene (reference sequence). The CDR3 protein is CASSFQTTDTQYF. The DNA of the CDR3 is TGTGCCAGCAGCTTTCAGACCACAGATACGCAGTATTTT.

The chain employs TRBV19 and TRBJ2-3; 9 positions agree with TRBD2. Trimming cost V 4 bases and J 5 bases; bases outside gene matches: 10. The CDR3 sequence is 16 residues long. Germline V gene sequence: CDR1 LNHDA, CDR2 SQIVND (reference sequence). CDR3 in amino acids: CASSSSGSRDVDTQYF. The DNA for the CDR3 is TGTGCCAGTAGTAGTAGCGGGAGCAGAGATGTAGATACGCAGTATTTT.

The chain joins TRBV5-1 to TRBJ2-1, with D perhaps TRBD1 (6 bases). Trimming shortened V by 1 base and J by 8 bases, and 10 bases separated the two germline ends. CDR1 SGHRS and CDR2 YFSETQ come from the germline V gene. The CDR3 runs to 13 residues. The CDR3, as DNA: TGCGCCAGCAGCTTGTTCAAGGGGGATGAGCAGTTCTTC. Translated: CASSLFKGDEQFF.

DNA for the CDR3: TGTGCCAGCAGCAAAGGCCCGCGCGACAGGCAGTCCTACAATGAGCAGTTCTTC. This encodes CASSKGPRDRQSYNEQFF. The chain joins TRBV21-1 to TRBJ2-1; the table names TRBD1, a call not compared with the DNA. TRBV21-1 is a pseudogene locus. The CDR3 runs 18 residues.

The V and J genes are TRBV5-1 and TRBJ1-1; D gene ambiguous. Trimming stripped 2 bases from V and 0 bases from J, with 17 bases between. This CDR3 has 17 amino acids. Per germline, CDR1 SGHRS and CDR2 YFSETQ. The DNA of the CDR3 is TGCGCCAGCAGCTTTTTTCCCCCTGACGGCCTGAACACTGAAGCTTTCTTT. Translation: CASSFFPPDGLNTEAFF. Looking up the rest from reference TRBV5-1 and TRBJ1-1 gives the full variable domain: KAGVTQTPRYLIKTRGQQVTLSCSPISGHRSVSWYQQTPGQGLQFLFEYFSETQRNKGNFPGRFSGRQFSNSRSEMNVSTLELGDSALYLCASSFFPPDGLNTEAFFGQGTRLTVV.